A single sample gave rise to the 18 T cell receptor beta chains below, sequenced in a study of blood T cell repertoires in COVID-19. Profiling relied on immunoSEQ multiplex PCR, and the TCRdb table lists in-frame clones only, not all of them. The sample consists of 310,000 or so clones, more than 80% of them appearing once. Sample: peripheral blood. These receptors all come from a man aged 18 to 35 who had recovered from COVID-19.

This clone occurred once. The gene calls are TRBV2 and TRBJ1-2; D remains unclear. This CDR3 is built from 12 residues. Trimming pared 4 bases from V and 4 bases from J, leaving 7 bases between. CDR1 SNHLY and CDR2 FYNNEI come from the germline V gene. In DNA form, the CDR3 reads TGTGCCAGCAGTGTCTCCGGCTATGGCTACACCTTC. As protein: CASSVSGYGYTF.

V is TRBV12-5 and J is TRBJ2-1; tentatively, D is TRBD1 (6 bases). The V end was cut by 1 base, the J end by 9 bases, with 16 bases between. Per germline, CDR1 LGHNT and CDR2 FRNRAP. CDR3 length: 15 amino acids. CDR3 in DNA: TGTGCTAGTGGTTTGGCCACAGGGTCCGGAGGTGAGCAGTTCTTC. Amino acids: CASGLATGSGGEQFF.

V gene TRBV19 combines with J gene TRBJ2-5; 10 bases agree with TRBD1. CDR1 LNHDA and CDR2 SQIVND come from the germline V gene (reference sequence). Trimming removed 5 bases from V and 2 bases from J; junction bases left unmatched: 8. This CDR3 spans 16 amino acids. CDR3 residues: CASSLDRGRGQETQYF. The CDR3 region has the DNA TGTGCCAGTAGTTTGGACAGGGGGAGAGGGCAAGAGACCCAGTACTTC.

This chain joins TRBV27 and TRBJ2-1, with 7 bases identical to TRBD2. This CDR3 region has 13 residues. The ends lost 4 bases at V and 7 bases at J; junction bases unmatched: 4. Per the germline V gene, CDR1 is MNHEY and CDR2 is SMNVEV (reference sequence). The CDR3 sequence: CASSWEGGNEQFF. CDR3 nucleotides: TGTGCCAGCAGTTGGGAGGGTGGGAATGAGCAGTTCTTC.

This chain joins TRBV10-3 and TRBJ1-2; D is possibly TRBD1 (5 bases). Germline assignment: CDR1 ENHRY and CDR2 SYGVKD. V lost 0 bases, J lost 2 bases, and 10 bases lay in between. This CDR3 has 15 residues. The CDR3 spells CAISESGGPNYGYTF. As DNA, the CDR3 is TGTGCCATCAGTGAGTCGGGGGGTCCGAACTATGGCTACACCTTC.

V gene TRBV6-2 or TRBV6-3 combines with J gene TRBJ2-7; TRBD2 matches at 8 bases. V lost 6 bases, J lost 5 bases, and 12 bases stayed unmatched. Germline CDR1 is MNHEY and CDR2 is SVGEGT. The CDR3 covers 15 residues. The chain's CDR3 is CASSREAGDGNEQYF. As DNA, the CDR3 is TGTGCCAGCAGCCGCGAAGCGGGGGACGGGAACGAGCAGTACTTC.

CDR3 nucleotide sequence: TGTGCCAGTAGTCCTTCGGGACTAGCGGGAGGGGGAACCGGGGAGCTGTTTTTT. It encodes CASSPSGLAGGGTGELFF. The chain combines TRBV19 with TRBJ2-2, with 16 bases that match TRBD2. The CDR3 is 18 residues long. Trimming took 5 bases from V and 5 from J; bases not matched to a gene: 8. From germline, CDR1 is LNHDA and CDR2 SQIVND (reference sequence).

The chain links TRBV4-3 to TRBJ1-1; 7 positions agree with TRBD1. V trimming: 1 base; J trimming: 1 base; junction bases outside the gene matches: 15. This CDR3 spans 19 amino acids. Germline V gene sequence: CDR1 LGHNA, CDR2 YSLEER. The CDR3 coding sequence is TGCGCCAGCAGCCAAGTTAGTACGCTTGTGACAGGGAGGAACACTGAAGCTTTCTTT. Translating gives CASSQVSTLVTGRNTEAFF.

The chain recombines TRBV3-1 (or the pseudogene TRBV3-2) with TRBJ1-2; TRBD1 is a possible D gene (5 bases). Trimming stripped 2 bases from V and 7 bases from J, with 8 bases between. The CDR3 extends over 12 amino acids. Per germline, CDR1 LGHDT and CDR2 YNNKEL (reference sequence). CDR3: CASSQQGGGYTF. Here the CDR3 DNA reads TGTGCCAGCAGCCAACAGGGCGGTGGCTACACCTTC.

This rearrangement joins TRBV9 to TRBJ1-3; D unresolved. Germline values: CDR1 SGDLS, CDR2 YYNGEE. The V gene lost 0 bases and the J gene lost 0 bases, with 7 bases spanning the gap. The CDR3 consists of 15 residues. CDR3 in DNA: TGTGCCAGCAGCGTAGAAGGGAGCTCTGGAAACACCATATATTTT. It is translated as CASSVEGSSGNTIYF.

This clone has just a few counts. The genes are TRBV11-2 and TRBJ2-1; TRBD1 is a possible D gene (5 bases). Trimming cost V 1 base and J 7 bases, with 11 bases left between them. This CDR3 region has 14 residues. Looked up from germline, CDR1 is SGHAT and CDR2 is FQNNGV. The CDR3 loop reads CASSLGQLGNEQFF. The CDR3 DNA follows: TGTGCCAGCAGCTTAGGACAGCTAGGGAATGAGCAGTTCTTC.

There are a few counts of this clone. This chain connects TRBV10-2 to TRBJ2-3, with no clear D. This CDR3 has 13 residues. Germline V gene sequence: CDR1 WSHSY, CDR2 SAAADI. V dropped 7 bases and J dropped 6 bases, with 14 bases sitting between them. The CDR3 coding sequence is TGCGCCAGCATCCAACCGCCTCGGGATACGCAGTATTTT. It translates to CASIQPPRDTQYF.

The chain joins TRBV3-1 (or the pseudogene TRBV3-2) to TRBJ1-3, with unresolved D. Germline-derived CDR1 and CDR2 are LGHDT and YNNKEL (reference sequence). The CDR3 is 12 amino acids. Between the trimmed V and J ends, which lost 1 base and 8 bases, there was a span of 6 bases. CDR3 coding DNA: TGTGCCAGCAGCCAAGGGGGAGACACCATATATTTT. Translation: CASSQGGDTIYF.

The chain recombines TRBV6-5 with TRBJ2-2; possible D gene TRBD1, 6 bases. CDR1 MNHEY and CDR2 SVGAGI come from the germline V gene. The CDR3 runs 14 residues. Trimming took off 8 bases at V and 3 bases at J, with 13 bases between the two ends. This chain's CDR3 is CASFPGHDTGELFF. The CDR3, as DNA: TGTGCCAGCTTCCCGGGACACGACACCGGGGAGCTGTTTTTT.

The rearrangement uses TRBV11-1 and TRBJ1-6, with TRBD1 as a possible D gene (5 bases). Germline values: CDR1 SGHAT, CDR2 FQDESV (reference sequence). V was cut by 5 bases and J by 8 bases, with 16 bases left in between. The CDR3 has 15 residues. The CDR3: CASSPRQSDYSPLHF. DNA for the CDR3: TGTGCCAGCAGCCCACGACAGTCGGATTATTCACCCCTCCACTTT.

This clone appeared once. The chain recombines TRBV6-6 with TRBJ2-7; 9 bases fit TRBD2. This CDR3 contains 12 residues. The V segment lost 8 bases and the J segment 3 bases; nucleotides outside the gene matches: 2. CDR1 and CDR2 (germline): MNHNY, SVGAGI (reference sequence). The CDR3 coding sequence is TGTGCCAGCCAAGCGGGGGGCTACGAGCAGTACTTC. It is translated as CASQAGGYEQYF.

V and J are TRBV10-2 and TRBJ2-1; D is ambiguous. CDR1 is WSHSY, CDR2 SAAADI, per germline. The V end lost 9 bases, the J end lost 2 bases, and 14 bases lay between the germline ends. This CDR3 region has 14 residues. DNA for the CDR3: TGCGCCAGTTCGAAAGAGAGCCCCTACAATGAGCAGTTCTTC. It specifies CASSKESPYNEQFF.

For this clone: The same CDR3 arises from other DNA sequences in this sample as well. This sequence joins TRBV18 and TRBJ2-2, with TRBD2 matching over 7 bases. The CDR3 consists of 16 residues. Germline trimming cut 1 base from V and 2 bases from J; bases unmatched to any gene: 4. Germline CDR1 is KGHSH and CDR2 is LQKENI. CDR3 residues: CASSPQPSGNTGELFF. The CDR3 DNA follows: TGTGCCAGCTCACCACAACCTAGCGGTAACACCGGGGAGCTGTTTTTT.